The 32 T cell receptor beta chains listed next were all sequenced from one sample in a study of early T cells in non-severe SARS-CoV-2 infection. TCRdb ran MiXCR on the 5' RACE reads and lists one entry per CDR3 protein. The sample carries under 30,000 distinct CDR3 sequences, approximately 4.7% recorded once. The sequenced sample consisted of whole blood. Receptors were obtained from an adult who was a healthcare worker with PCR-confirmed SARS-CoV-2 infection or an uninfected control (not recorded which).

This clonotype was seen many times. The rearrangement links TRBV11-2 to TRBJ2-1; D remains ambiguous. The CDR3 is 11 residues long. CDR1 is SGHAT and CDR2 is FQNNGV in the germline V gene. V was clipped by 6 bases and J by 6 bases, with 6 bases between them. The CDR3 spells CASRRANEQFF. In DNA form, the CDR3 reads TGTGCCAGCAGACGAGCCAATGAGCAGTTCTTC.

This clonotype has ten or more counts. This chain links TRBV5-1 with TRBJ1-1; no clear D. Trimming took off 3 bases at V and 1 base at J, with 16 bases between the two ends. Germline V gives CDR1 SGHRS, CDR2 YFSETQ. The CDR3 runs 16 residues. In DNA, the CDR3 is TGCGCCAGCAGCTCCACTGATGAGACGGGGAACACTGAAGCTTTCTTT. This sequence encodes CASSSTDETGNTEAFF.

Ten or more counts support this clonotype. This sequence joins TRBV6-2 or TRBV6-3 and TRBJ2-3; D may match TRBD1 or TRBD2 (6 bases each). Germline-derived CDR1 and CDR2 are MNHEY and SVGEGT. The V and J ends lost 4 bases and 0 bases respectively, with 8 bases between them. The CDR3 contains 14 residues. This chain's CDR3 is CASSWGASTDTQYF. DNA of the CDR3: TGTGCCAGCAGTTGGGGGGCGAGCACAGATACGCAGTATTTT.

CDR3 amino acids: CASTDRGRGETQYF. DNA of the CDR3: TGCGCCAGCACAGACAGGGGGCGAGGCGAGACCCAGTACTTC. The V and J genes are TRBV10-2 and TRBJ2-5, with 10 nucleotides matching TRBD1. There are 14 residues in the CDR3. Germline loops: CDR1 WSHSY, CDR2 SAAADI. J was trimmed by 5 bases and V by 7 bases; bases with no gene match: 7.

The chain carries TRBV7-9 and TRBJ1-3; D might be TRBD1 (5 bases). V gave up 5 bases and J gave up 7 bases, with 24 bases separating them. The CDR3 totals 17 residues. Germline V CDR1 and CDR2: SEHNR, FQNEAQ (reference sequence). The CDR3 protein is CASSPSPPQGLGNTIYF. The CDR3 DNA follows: TGTGCCAGCAGCCCCTCCCCCCCTCAGGGCCTCGGGAACACCATATATTTT. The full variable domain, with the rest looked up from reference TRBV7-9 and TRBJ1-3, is DTGVSQNPRHKITKRGQNVTFRCDPISEHNRLYWYRQTLGQGPEFLTYFQNEAQLEKSRLLSDRFSAERPKGSFSTLEIQRTEQGDSAMYLCASSPSPPQGLGNTIYFGEGSWLTVV.

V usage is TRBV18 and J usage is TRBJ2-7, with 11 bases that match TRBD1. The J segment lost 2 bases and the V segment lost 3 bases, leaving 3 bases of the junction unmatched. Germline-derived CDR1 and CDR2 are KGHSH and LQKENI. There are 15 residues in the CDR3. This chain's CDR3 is CASSPTGQGAYEQYF. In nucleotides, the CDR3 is TGTGCCAGCTCACCGACGGGACAGGGGGCCTACGAGCAGTACTTC. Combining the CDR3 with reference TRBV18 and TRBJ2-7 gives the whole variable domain NAGVMQNPRHLVRRRGQEARLRCSPMKGHSHVYWYRQLPEEGLKFMVYLQKENIIDESGMPKERFSAEFPKEGPSILRIQQVVRGDSAAYFCASSPTGQGAYEQYFGPGTRLTVT.

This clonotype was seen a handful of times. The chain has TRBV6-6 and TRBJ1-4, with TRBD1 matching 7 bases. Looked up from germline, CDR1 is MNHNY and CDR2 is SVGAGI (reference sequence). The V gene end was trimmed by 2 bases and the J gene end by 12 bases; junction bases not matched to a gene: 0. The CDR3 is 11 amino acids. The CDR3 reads CASSYDRELFF. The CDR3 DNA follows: TGTGCCAGCAGTTACGACAGGGAACTGTTTTTT.

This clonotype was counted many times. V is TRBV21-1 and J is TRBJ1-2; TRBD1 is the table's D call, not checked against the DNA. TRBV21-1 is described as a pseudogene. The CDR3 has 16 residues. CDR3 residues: CASRGAGTAPAYGYTF. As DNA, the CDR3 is TGTGCCAGCCGAGGGGCAGGGACCGCTCCAGCCTATGGCTACACCTTC.

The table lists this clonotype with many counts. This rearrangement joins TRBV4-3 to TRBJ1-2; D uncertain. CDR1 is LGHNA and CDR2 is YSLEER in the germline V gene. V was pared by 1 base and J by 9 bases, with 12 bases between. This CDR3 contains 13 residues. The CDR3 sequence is CASSQVPVLSYTF. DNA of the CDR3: TGCGCCAGCAGCCAAGTTCCAGTCTTGAGCTACACCTTC.

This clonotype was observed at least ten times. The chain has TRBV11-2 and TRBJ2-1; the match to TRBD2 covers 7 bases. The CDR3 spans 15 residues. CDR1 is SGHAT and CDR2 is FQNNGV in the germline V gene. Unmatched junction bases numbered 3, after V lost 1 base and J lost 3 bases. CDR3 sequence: CASSLAAGFYNEQFF. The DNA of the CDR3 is TGTGCCAGCAGCTTAGCAGCGGGGTTCTACAATGAGCAGTTCTTC.

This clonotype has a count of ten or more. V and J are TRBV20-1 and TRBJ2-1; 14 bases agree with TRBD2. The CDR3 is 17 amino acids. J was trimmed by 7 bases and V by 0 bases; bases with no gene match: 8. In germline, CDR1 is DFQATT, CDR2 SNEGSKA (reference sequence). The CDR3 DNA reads TGCAGTGCTAGAGATCTCGGACTAGCGGGAGGAGGGAATGAGCAGTTCTTC. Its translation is CSARDLGLAGGGNEQFF.

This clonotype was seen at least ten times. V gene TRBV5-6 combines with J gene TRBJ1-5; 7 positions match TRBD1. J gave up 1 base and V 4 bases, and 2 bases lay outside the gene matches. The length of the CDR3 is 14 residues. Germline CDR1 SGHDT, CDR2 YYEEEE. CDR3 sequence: CASSRTGSNQPQHF. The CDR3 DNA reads TGTGCCAGCAGCAGGACAGGAAGCAATCAGCCCCAGCATTTT.

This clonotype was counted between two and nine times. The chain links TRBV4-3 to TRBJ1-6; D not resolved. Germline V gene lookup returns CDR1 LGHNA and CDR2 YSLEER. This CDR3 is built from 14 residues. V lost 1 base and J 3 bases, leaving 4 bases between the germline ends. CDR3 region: CASSQVSYNSPLHF. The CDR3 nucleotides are TGCGCCAGCAGCCAAGTCAGCTATAATTCACCCCTCCACTTT.

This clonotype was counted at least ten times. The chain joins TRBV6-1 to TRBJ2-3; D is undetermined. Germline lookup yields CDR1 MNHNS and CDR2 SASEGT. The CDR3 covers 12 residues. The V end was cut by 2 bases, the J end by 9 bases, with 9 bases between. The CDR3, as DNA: TGTGCCAGCAGTGAATTGGTGATAACGCAGTATTTT. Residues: CASSELVITQYF.

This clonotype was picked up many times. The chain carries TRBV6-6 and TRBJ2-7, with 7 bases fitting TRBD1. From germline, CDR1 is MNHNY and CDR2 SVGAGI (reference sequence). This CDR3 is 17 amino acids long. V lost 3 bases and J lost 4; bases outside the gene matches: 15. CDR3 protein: CASSYPTGVGYTYEQYF. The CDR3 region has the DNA TGTGCCAGCAGTTATCCAACAGGGGTGGGGTATACTTACGAGCAGTACTTC.

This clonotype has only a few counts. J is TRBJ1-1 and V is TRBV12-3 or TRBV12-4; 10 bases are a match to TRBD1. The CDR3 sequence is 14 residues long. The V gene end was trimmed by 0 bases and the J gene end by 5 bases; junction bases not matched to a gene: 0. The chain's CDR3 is CASSLAGQGTEAFF. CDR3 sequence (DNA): TGTGCCAGCAGTTTAGCGGGACAGGGGACTGAAGCTTTCTTT.

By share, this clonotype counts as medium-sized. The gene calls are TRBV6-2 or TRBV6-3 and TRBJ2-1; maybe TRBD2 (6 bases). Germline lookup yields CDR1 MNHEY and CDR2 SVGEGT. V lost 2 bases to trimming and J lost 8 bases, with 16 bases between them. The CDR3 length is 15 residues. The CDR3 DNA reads TGTGCCAGCAGTTACGGTGTGGGGACTTCGGATGAGCAGTTCTTC. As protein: CASSYGVGTSDEQFF.

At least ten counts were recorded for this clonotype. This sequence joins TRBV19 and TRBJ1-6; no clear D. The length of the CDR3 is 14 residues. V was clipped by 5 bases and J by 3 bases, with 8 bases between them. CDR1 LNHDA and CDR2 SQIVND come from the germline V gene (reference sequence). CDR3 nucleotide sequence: TGTGCCAGTAGTCCGGGCCTCTATAATTCACCCCTCCACTTT. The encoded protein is CASSPGLYNSPLHF.

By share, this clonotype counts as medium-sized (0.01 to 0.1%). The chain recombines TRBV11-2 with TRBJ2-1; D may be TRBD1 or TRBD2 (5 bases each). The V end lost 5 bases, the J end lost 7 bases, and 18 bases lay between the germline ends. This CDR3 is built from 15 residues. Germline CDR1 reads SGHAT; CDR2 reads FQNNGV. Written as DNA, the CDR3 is TGTGCCAGCAGCCCGGCGAGGGGTGTCGGAAATGAGCAGTTCTTC. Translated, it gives CASSPARGVGNEQFF.

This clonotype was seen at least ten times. The CDR3: CASSLGGSGNTIYF. CDR3 bases: TGTGCCAGCAGTTTGGGGGGCTCTGGAAACACCATATATTTT. The chain uses TRBV28 and TRBJ1-3, with D possibly TRBD1 on 5 matching bases. Germline loops: CDR1 MDHEN, CDR2 SYDVKM. The ends were cut back, 3 bases at V and 0 bases at J, with 6 bases in the middle. CDR3 length: 14 amino acids.

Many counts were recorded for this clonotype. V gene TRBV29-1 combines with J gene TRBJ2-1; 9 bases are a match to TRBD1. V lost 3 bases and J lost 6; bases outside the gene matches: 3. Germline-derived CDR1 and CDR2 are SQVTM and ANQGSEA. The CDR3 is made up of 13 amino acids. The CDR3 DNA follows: TGCAGCGTTGAGGGACAGGGTACCAATGAGCAGTTCTTC. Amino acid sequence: CSVEGQGTNEQFF.

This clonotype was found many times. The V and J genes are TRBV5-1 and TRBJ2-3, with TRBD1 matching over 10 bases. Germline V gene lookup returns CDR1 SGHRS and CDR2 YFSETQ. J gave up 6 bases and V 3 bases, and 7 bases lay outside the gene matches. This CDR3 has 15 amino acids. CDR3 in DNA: TGCGCCAGCAGCTGGGGGGACAGGGGTGCGGATACGCAGTATTTT. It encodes CASSWGDRGADTQYF. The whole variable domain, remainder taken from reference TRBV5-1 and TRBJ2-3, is KAGVTQTPRYLIKTRGQQVTLSCSPISGHRSVSWYQQTPGQGLQFLFEYFSETQRNKGNFPGRFSGRQFSNSRSEMNVSTLELGDSALYLCASSWGDRGADTQYFGPGTRLTVL.

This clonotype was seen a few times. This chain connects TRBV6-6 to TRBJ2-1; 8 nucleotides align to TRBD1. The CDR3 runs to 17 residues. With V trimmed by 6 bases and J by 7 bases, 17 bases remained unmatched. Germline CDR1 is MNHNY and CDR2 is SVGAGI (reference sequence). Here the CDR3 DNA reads TGTGCCAGCAGGCCTCGTTCGGGGGACAGGTTTTCGAATGAGCAGTTCTTC. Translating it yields CASRPRSGDRFSNEQFF.

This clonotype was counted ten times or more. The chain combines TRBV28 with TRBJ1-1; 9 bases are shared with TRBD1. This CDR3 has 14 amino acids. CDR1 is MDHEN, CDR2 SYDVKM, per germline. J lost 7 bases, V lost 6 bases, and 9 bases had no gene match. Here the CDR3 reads CASSPGQGLREAFF. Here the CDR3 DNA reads TGTGCCAGCAGCCCAGGACAGGGGCTTCGTGAAGCTTTCTTT.

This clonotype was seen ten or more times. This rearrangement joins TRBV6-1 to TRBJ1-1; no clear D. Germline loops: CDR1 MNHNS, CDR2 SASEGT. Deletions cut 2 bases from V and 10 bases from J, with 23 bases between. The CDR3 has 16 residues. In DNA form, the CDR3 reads TGTGCCAGCAGTGAACCCCCGACGGGAAGGGCAGTCGGAGCTTTCTTT. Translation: CASSEPPTGRAVGAFF.

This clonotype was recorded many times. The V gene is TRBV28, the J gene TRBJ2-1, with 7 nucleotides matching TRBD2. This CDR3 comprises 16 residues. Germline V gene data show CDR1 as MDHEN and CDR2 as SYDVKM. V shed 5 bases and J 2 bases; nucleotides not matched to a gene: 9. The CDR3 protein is CASSAVAGPTYNEQFF. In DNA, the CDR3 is TGTGCCAGCAGTGCGGTAGCGGGCCCTACCTACAATGAGCAGTTCTTC.

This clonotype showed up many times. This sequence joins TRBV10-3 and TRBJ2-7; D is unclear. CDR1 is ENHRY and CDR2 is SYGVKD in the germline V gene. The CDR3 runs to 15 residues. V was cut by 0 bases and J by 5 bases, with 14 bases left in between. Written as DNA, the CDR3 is TGTGCCATCAGTGAGTCGATCAGGTCCGGAGACGAGCAGTACTTC. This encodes CAISESIRSGDEQYF.

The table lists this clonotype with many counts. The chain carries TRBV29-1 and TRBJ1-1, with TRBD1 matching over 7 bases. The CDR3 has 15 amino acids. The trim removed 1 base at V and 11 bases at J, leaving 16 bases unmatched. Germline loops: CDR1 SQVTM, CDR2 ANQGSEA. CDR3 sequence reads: CSVEGTPGTAKTAFF. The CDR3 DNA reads TGCAGCGTTGAAGGTACGCCCGGGACAGCAAAGACGGCTTTCTTT.

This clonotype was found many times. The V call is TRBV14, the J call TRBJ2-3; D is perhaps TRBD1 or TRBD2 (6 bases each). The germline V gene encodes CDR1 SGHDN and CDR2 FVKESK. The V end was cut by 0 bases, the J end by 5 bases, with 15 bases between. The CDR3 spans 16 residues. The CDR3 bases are TGTGCCAGCAGCCAAGAGCGACGGGGGCGGAGAGATACGCAGTATTTT. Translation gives CASSQERRGRRDTQYF.

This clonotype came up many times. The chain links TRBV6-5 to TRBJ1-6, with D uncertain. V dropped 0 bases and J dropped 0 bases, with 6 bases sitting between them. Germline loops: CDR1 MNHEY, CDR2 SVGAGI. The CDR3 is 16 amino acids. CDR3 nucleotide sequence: TGTGCCAGCAGTTACTCGGGTAGCTCCTATAATTCACCCCTCCACTTT. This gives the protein CASSYSGSSYNSPLHF.

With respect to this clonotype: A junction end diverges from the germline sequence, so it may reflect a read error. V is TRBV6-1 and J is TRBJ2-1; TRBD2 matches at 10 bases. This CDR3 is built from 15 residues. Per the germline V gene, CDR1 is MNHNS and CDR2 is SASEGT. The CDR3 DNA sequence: TGTGTCAGCCCCTCGAGAGCGGGGGGGCTTGGTGAGCAGTTCTTC. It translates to CVSPSRAGGLGEQFF.

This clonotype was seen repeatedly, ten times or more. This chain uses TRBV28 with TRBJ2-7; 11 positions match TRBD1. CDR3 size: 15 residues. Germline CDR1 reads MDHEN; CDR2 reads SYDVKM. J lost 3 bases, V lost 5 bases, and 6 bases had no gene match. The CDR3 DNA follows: TGTGCCAGCAGTCCACCCGGGACAGGGGGCTACGAGCAGTACTTC. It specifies CASSPPGTGGYEQYF.